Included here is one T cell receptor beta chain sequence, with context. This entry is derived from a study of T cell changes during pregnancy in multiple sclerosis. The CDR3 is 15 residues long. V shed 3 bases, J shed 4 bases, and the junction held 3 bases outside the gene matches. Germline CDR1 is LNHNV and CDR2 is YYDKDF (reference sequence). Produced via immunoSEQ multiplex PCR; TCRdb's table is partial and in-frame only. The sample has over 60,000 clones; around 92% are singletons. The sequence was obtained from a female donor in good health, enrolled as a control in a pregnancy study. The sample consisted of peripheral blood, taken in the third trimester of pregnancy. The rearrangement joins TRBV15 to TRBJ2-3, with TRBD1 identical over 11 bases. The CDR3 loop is CATSRPGQGADTQYF. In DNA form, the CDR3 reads TGTGCCACCAGCAGGCCGGGACAGGGGGCAGATACGCAGTATTTT.